The 7 T cell receptor beta chains reported below all come from one sample, sequenced in a study of blood T cell repertoires in COVID-19. Repertoires were generated with immunoSEQ multiplex PCR, while TCRdb's copy carries only in-frame clones and drops some. Among about 180,000 clones, 85% were seen once, and the ten largest hold about 20%. The source material was peripheral blood. These receptors were obtained from an older person with COVID-19, enrolled during active disease.

V and J are TRBV7-2 and TRBJ2-7; D not certain. Trimming took 5 bases from V and 6 from J, leaving 23 bases between them. CDR3 length equals 16 residues. CDR1 and CDR2 (germline): SGHTA, FQGNSA. The CDR3 spells CASSPWPRVVAGEQYF. The DNA of the CDR3 is TGTGCCAGCAGCCCCTGGCCTCGGGTTGTCGCTGGCGAGCAGTACTTC.

This clone was recorded only once. The chain employs TRBV6-7 and TRBJ2-7, with 7 bases that match TRBD2. TRBV6-7 is an open reading frame whose function is uncertain. Germline trimming cut 7 bases from V and 7 bases from J; bases unmatched to any gene: 13. The length of the CDR3 is 14 residues. CDR3 DNA sequence: TGTGCCAGCAAGTATAGGCGGGGGTCGGAGGAGCAGTACTTC. This codes for CASKYRRGSEEQYF.

The V and J genes are TRBV7-9 and TRBJ1-1; D unresolved. Deletions cut 9 bases from V and 2 bases from J, with 7 bases between. CDR3 length equals 11 residues. The germline CDR1 and CDR2 sequences are SEHNR and FQNEAQ (reference sequence). The CDR3 DNA reads as TGTGCCAGTCAGGCCAACACTGAAGCTTTCTTT. It is translated as CASQANTEAFF.

The rearrangement uses TRBV6-2 or TRBV6-3 and TRBJ2-3, with a weak D call TRBD2 (7 bases). Germline V gene sequence: CDR1 MNHEY, CDR2 SVGEGT. The germline V and J ends were trimmed by 1 base and 5 bases, with 10 bases remaining between them. The CDR3 is 14 residues long. Written as DNA, the CDR3 is TGTGCCAGCAGTTACTGGGGGGGACAAGATACGCAGTATTTT. Its translation: CASSYWGGQDTQYF.

The V and J genes are TRBV3-1 (or the pseudogene TRBV3-2) and TRBJ2-7; TRBD1 matches 8 bases. This CDR3 is 13 amino acids long. Germline lookup yields CDR1 LGHDT and CDR2 YNNKEL (reference sequence). The ends lost 0 bases at V and 12 bases at J; junction bases unmatched: 7. CDR3 amino acids: CASSQDRGTGRYF. The DNA for the CDR3 is TGTGCCAGCAGCCAAGATCGCGGGACAGGCAGGTACTTC.

The rearrangement links TRBV5-4 to TRBJ2-7, with a possible D match to TRBD1 (5 bases). Trimming cost V 4 bases and J 0 bases, with 8 bases left between them. CDR1 is SGHNT and CDR2 is YYREEE in the germline V gene (reference sequence). The CDR3 spans 13 residues. CDR3 sequence: CASSPRGSYEQYF. In nucleotides, the CDR3 is TGTGCCAGCAGCCCTAGGGGCTCCTACGAGCAGTACTTC.

This clone was detected once. This chain uses TRBV6-4 with TRBJ2-1; weak D call: TRBD2 (5 bases). This CDR3 has 16 residues. Germline lookup yields CDR1 MRHNA and CDR2 SNTAGT. With 3 bases removed from V and 9 bases from J, the gap between germline ends came to 21 bases. The CDR3 region is CASSDQAGLLQSEQFF. CDR3 nucleotides: TGTGCCAGCAGTGATCAAGCAGGACTTCTACAATCTGAGCAGTTCTTC.